Listed below are T cell receptor beta chains from one sample, sequenced in a study of regulatory T cells in long-lasting Graves disease. TCRdb independently ran MiXCR on the multiplex PCR reads; one entry per CDR3 protein. The data show roughly 500,000 distinct CDR3 sequences, around 21% seen once. Source: peripheral blood mononuclear cells (PBMCs), taken when the disease was refractory, from a patient treated with antithyroid drugs. Every receptor here comes from a female donor with Graves disease. Each CDR3 is given with its conserved first and last residue. A D gene is named only where the DNA matches it firmly. Size values are once, few and many counts, or a class for expanded clones, and some rows have none.

clone_size,d_call,j_call,v_call,cdr3_aa,cdr3_nt
many,NA,TRBJ1-2,TRBV28,CASSLIRGLLYGYTF,TGTGCCAGCAGTTTAATCCGAGGACTTCTCTATGGCTACACCTTC
few,NA,TRBJ2-3,TRBV7-3,CASSLSPAGLTDTQYF,TGTGCCAGCAGCTTAAGTCCGGCAGGGCTTACAGATACGCAGTATTTT
NA,NA,TRBJ1-2,TRBV12-3/TRBV12-4,CASSFGGENGYTF,TGTGCCAGCAGTTTCGGGGGCGAGAATGGCTACACCTTC
many,TRBD1,TRBJ1-6,TRBV18,CASSPGRGSTSPLHF,TGTGCCAGCTCACCGGGCAGGGGGTCAACCTCACCCCTCCACTTT
few,NA,TRBJ2-7,TRBV7-8,CASSMDWVSEQYF,TGTGCCAGCAGCATGGACTGGGTTAGTGAGCAGTACTTC
medium-sized,TRBD2,TRBJ2-7,TRBV7-2,CASSQQLAGRYEQYF,TGTGCCAGCAGCCAACAACTAGCGGGGCGGTACGAGCAGTACTTC
many,TRBD1,TRBJ1-2,TRBV6-1,CASSEAKWDRAVGYGYTF,TGTGCCAGCAGTGAAGCTAAGTGGGACAGGGCTGTGGGCTATGGCTACACCTTC
NA,TRBD2,TRBJ2-5,TRBV7-9,CASGEGAKTQYF,TGTGCCAGCGGGGAGGGCGCGAAGACCCAGTACTTC
few,TRBD2,TRBJ2-3,TRBV11-3,CASSPGLSPTQYF,TGTGCCAGCAGCCCGGGACTATCTCCGACGCAGTATTTT
NA,TRBD1,TRBJ2-5,TRBV7-9,CASSSQGATQYF,TGTGCCAGCAGCTCCCAGGGGGCGACCCAGTACTTC
NA,NA,TRBJ2-4,TRBV20-1,CSETLDRINIQYF,TGCAGTGAGACACTAGATCGGATAAACATTCAGTACTTC
few,NA,TRBJ2-6,TRBV30,CACQRPRSGANVLTF,TGTGCCTGCCAAAGGCCCCGCTCTGGGGCCAACGTCCTGACTTTC
many,NA,TRBJ1-2,TRBV20-1,CSARVTGVNYGYTF,TGCAGTGCTAGAGTGACAGGAGTTAACTATGGCTACACCTTC
NA,NA,TRBJ2-4,TRBV12-3/TRBV12-4,CASSDGGNIQYF,TGTGCCAGCTCGGACGGGGGAAACATTCAGTACTTC
NA,TRBD2,TRBJ2-2,TRBV6-1,CASRPLPGTMNTGELFF,TGTGCCAGCAGACCTCTTCCCGGGACTATGAACACCGGGGAGCTGTTTTTT
NA,TRBD1,TRBJ2-3,TRBV11-2,CASSPPGQFTDTQYF,TGTGCCAGCAGCCCCCCGGGACAGTTCACAGATACGCAGTATTTT
many,NA,TRBJ2-7,TRBV11-2,CASSPRRLARPRSYEQYF,TGTGCCAGCAGCCCAAGGAGGCTAGCGAGGCCTCGCTCCTACGAGCAGTACTTC
many,NA,TRBJ1-1,TRBV28,CASRAGMVDTEAFF,TGTGCCAGCCGGGCAGGGATGGTAGACACTGAAGCTTTCTTT
NA,NA,TRBJ2-1,TRBV11-2,CASSLEADYNEQFF,TGTGCCAGCAGCTTAGAAGCTGACTACAATGAGCAGTTCTTC
few,TRBD1,TRBJ2-5,TRBV7-9,CASSLATGGGETQYF,TGTGCCAGCAGCCTCGCGACAGGGGGTGGGGAGACCCAGTACTTC
NA,TRBD1,TRBJ1-2,TRBV6-1,CASKFQGAPWVYGYTF,TGTGCCAGCAAGTTTCAGGGGGCCCCGTGGGTCTATGGCTACACCTTC
NA,TRBD1,TRBJ1-1,TRBV29-1,CSVYRGISTEAFF,TGCAGCGTTTACAGGGGAATCAGCACTGAAGCTTTCTTT
many,TRBD1,TRBJ2-7,TRBV20-1,CSARTGYTYEQYF,TGCAGTGCTAGGACAGGGTATACCTACGAGCAGTACTTC
many,TRBD2,TRBJ2-7,TRBV28,CASSPTFSGRDEQYF,TGTGCCAGCAGCCCCACGTTCAGCGGGAGAGACGAGCAGTACTTC
few,NA,TRBJ1-2,TRBV27,CASFSRPYGYTF,TGTGCCAGCTTCTCCCGCCCCTATGGCTACACCTTC
NA,TRBD1,TRBJ2-7,TRBV7-9,CASSFPGTDISHEQYF,TGTGCCAGCAGCTTTCCCGGGACAGACATCTCCCACGAGCAGTACTTC
few,TRBD2,TRBJ2-2,TRBV5-1,CASSFGLAGGPNTGELFF,TGCGCCAGCAGCTTTGGACTAGCGGGAGGGCCGAACACCGGGGAGCTGTTTTTT
NA,NA,TRBJ2-1,TRBV29-1,CSVTAVLEDEQFF,TGCAGCGTTACTGCCGTTTTAGAGGATGAGCAGTTCTTC
NA,NA,TRBJ2-7,TRBV7-9,CASSSVTGLQAYEQYF,TGTGCCAGCAGCTCCGTTACGGGACTCCAGGCCTACGAGCAGTACTTC
many,NA,TRBJ1-5,TRBV6-1,CASSPGRQNQPQHF,TGTGCCAGCAGTCCGGGACGGCAAAATCAGCCCCAGCATTTT
NA,TRBD1,TRBJ1-2,TRBV28,CASSYPQGPNYGYTF,TGTGCCAGCAGCTACCCACAGGGGCCGAACTATGGCTACACCTTC
NA,NA,TRBJ2-1,TRBV4-3,CASSQDWESSYNEQFF,TGCGCCAGCAGCCAAGATTGGGAGAGCTCCTACAATGAGCAGTTCTTC
many,TRBD1,TRBJ1-5,TRBV19,CAGGTGGISQPQHF,TGTGCCGGTGGGACAGGGGGAATTTCTCAGCCCCAGCATTTT
few,TRBD1,TRBJ2-5,TRBV7-9,CASSLGFRDRLQETQYF,TGTGCCAGCAGCTTAGGATTCCGGGACAGGCTACAAGAGACCCAGTACTTC
few,TRBD2,TRBJ2-7,TRBV7-2,CASSPRGLGLAFTYEQYF,TGTGCCAGCAGCCCGCGGGGTCTGGGACTAGCGTTTACCTACGAGCAGTACTTC
many,TRBD1,TRBJ2-5,TRBV24-1,CATSENSDRGQETQYF,TGTGCCACCAGTGAAAATTCGGACAGGGGCCAAGAGACCCAGTACTTC
many,NA,TRBJ1-5,TRBV2,CASTLGSNQPQHF,TGTGCCAGCACCTTGGGTAGCAATCAGCCCCAGCATTTT
NA,NA,TRBJ2-3,TRBV27,CASSPLGSHTQYF,TGTGCCAGCAGCCCACTGGGGAGCCATACGCAGTATTTT
many,NA,TRBJ1-6,TRBV2,CASTPQGLPESPLHF,TGTGCCAGCACACCGCAGGGACTCCCAGAATCACCCCTCCACTTT
NA,TRBD1,TRBJ1-5,TRBV6-2/TRBV6-3,CASSPGGNDQPQHF,TGTGCCAGCAGTCCAGGGGGAAACGATCAGCCCCAGCATTTT
many,TRBD2,TRBJ2-5,TRBV24-1,CATSSEPTRRGQMPSGRFWAQYF,TGTGCCACCTCCTCCGAACCTACCAGGAGGGGCCAAATGCCTAGCGGGAGGTTCTGGGCCCAGTACTTC
many,TRBD1,TRBJ1-2,TRBV27,CASSLNGQGALGYTF,TGTGCCAGCAGTCTAAACGGACAGGGGGCGCTTGGCTACACCTTC